This is a list of T cell receptor beta chains from one sample in a study of vaccination and CD4 T cells after COVID-19. Their antigens are not known. TCRdb re-derived calls from the PCR reads in MiXCR, one entry per CDR3 protein. The repertoire holds 10,000 to 13,000 distinct CDR3 sequences, with roughly 28% as singletons. The sequenced sample consisted of CD4+ T cells from blood, cultured in vitro. These receptors were collected from a human donor who had recovered from COVID-19. Each CDR3 is given without its conserved first and last residue. The D gene is left open where the match is weak. The size of a clone is reported for some rows only, either as once, few or many, or as a class for expanded clones.

D gene	clone size	V gene	J gene	CDR3 protein
NA	few	TRBV27	TRBJ2-5	ASSFQYRGGRETQY
TRBD2	NA	TRBV11-3	TRBJ2-7	ASSLIVAGAGYEQY
TRBD1	NA	TRBV30	TRBJ1-2	AWSDRGSNYGYT
NA	NA	TRBV7-8	TRBJ2-7	ASSLDLGEREQY
NA	few	TRBV20-1	TRBJ2-2	SARLTRGSGELF
TRBD1	few	TRBV7-9	TRBJ2-1	ASSRGQALLEEQF
NA	NA	TRBV20-1	TRBJ1-1	SATGQNMNTEAF
NA	few	TRBV6-1	TRBJ2-7	ASKWGNSLLEQY
NA	few	TRBV20-1	TRBJ2-7	SARGVPAYEQY
NA	few	TRBV27	TRBJ1-5	ASRPRGGGNQPQH
NA	NA	TRBV7-7	TRBJ2-1	ASSLEPGNEQF
NA	NA	TRBV28	TRBJ1-2	ASRARGQGHYGYT
TRBD2	NA	TRBV7-8	TRBJ2-1	ASSLRTAGDNEQF
TRBD1	once	TRBV12-3/TRBV12-4	TRBJ1-2	ASSQRQGANYGYT
TRBD1	NA	TRBV7-2	TRBJ2-7	ASSTKGQGAYEQY
TRBD1	NA	TRBV27	TRBJ2-7	ASSPSYWGQGFSYEQY
NA	NA	TRBV20-1	TRBJ2-7	SASQQGISEQY
TRBD2	large	TRBV20-1	TRBJ2-5	SARGGAPETQY